The clone carrying this T cell receptor beta chain was found a few times. Antigen specificity is unknown. Germline CDR1 reads DFQATT; CDR2 reads SNEGSKA (reference sequence). Trimming at V came to 6 bases and at J to 4 bases, leaving 14 bases not matched to a gene. The CDR3 contains 15 residues. What was amplified from RNA transcripts were TCR beta CDR3 regions. Researchers ran a first-round RT-PCR on the TCR CDR3 using the HTBI primer set. TCRdb re-derived calls from the multiplex PCR reads in MiXCR, one entry per CDR3 protein. The data hold some 800,000 distinct CDR3 sequences, with roughly 37% observed a single time. This sample stems from a study of T cells in Graves' hyperthyroidism and ophthalmopathy. Study-wide results and limits: In blood, most of the thyroid clonotypes expanded above 0.001 were also present. Before onset, ophthalmopathy was predicted by the model a median around 6 months earlier.

The study left out patients who had uncontrolled infection, other autoimmune disease, pregnancy or lactation. Each 10 ml fresh peripheral blood draw supplied the PBMCs. V usage is TRBV20-1 and J usage is TRBJ2-5, with TRBD2 matching 7 bases. The sequencing input was blood. This TCR derives from a man between 18 and 35 years old with Graves' hyperthyroidism. The CDR3 protein is CSAAGGLGVRETQYF. The CDR3 nucleotides are TGCAGTGCCGCCGGGGGGTTGGGAGTGCGAGAGACCCAGTACTTC.